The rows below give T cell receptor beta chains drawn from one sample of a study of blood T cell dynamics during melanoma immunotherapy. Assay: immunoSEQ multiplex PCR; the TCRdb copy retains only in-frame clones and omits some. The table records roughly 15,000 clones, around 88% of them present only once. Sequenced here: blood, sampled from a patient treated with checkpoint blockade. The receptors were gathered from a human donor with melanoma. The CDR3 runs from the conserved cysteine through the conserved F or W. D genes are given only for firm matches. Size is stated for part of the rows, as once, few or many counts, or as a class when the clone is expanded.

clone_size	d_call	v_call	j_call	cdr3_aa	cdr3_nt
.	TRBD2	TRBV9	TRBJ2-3	CASSVSGRAIDTQYF	TGTGCCAGCAGCGTTAGCGGGAGGGCCATAGATACGCAGTATTTT
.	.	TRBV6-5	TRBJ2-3	CATKRQLHSDTQYF	TGTGCCACCAAACGACAGTTGCATTCAGATACGCAGTATTTT
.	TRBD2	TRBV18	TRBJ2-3	CASSRPAGVGTDTQYF	TGTGCCAGCTCACGGCCAGCGGGAGTGGGTACAGATACGCAGTATTTT
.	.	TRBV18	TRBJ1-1	CASSPPAVEQGWGTEAFF	TGTGCCAGCTCACCACCAGCTGTCGAGCAGGGATGGGGCACTGAAGCTTTCTTT
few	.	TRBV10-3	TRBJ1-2	CAIRPDSYGYTF	TGTGCCATCAGACCCGACAGCTATGGCTACACCTTC
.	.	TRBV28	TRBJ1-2	CASTGVDAANYGYTF	TGTGCCAGCACCGGGGTGGATGCTGCTAACTATGGCTACACCTTC
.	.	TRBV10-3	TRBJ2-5	CAISGDLETQYF	TGTGCCATTTCAGGGGATCTGGAGACCCAGTACTTC
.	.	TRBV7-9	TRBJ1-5	CASSLEGWGNQPQHF	TGTGCCAGCAGCTTAGAGGGATGGGGCAATCAGCCCCAGCATTTT
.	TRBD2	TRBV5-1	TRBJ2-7	CASSAGGPAAEQYF	TGCGCCAGCTCGGCGGGGGGTCCTGCCGCCGAGCAGTACTTC
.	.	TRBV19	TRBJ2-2	CATRLDSGELFF	TGTGCCACCCGACTAGATTCCGGGGAGCTGTTTTTT
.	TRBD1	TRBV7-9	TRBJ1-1	CASSLTGALGTEAFF	TGTGCCAGCAGCCTTACAGGGGCTCTGGGCACTGAAGCTTTCTTT
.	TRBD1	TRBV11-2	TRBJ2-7	CASSSWPRGKTYEQYF	TGTGCCAGCAGCTCCTGGCCCAGGGGGAAAACCTACGAGCAGTACTTC